This T cell receptor (beta chain) was profiled in a study of blood T cell repertoires in COVID-19. Overall study: Spain, Italy and the United States supplied samples that represented acute and convalescent COVID-19. From T cells, B-cell-depleted T cells, or PBMCs came the material, which was cDNA or gDNA.

V was pared by 4 bases and J by 8 bases, with 6 bases of the junction left unmatched. Germline V CDR1 and CDR2: MNHEY, SVGAGI. The CDR3 totals 15 residues. Authors' methods: Reference gene primer amplification yielded estimated nucleated cell counts. Measured with immunoSEQ multiplex PCR; TCRdb has only the in-frame clones, and not every one. That table gives V, J and clone size, and the DNA gave D and trimming. The table includes 170,000 or so clones, 85% to 95% detected once. This chain connects TRBV6-5 to TRBJ1-6; 9 nucleotides match TRBD1. The sequenced sample consisted of peripheral blood. This clonotype was obtained from a man aged 45-65 years with acute or convalescent COVID-19. This CDR3 reads CASSFHRQGDSPLHF. The CDR3 nucleotides are TGTGCCAGCAGTTTCCATAGACAGGGGGATTCACCCCTCCACTTT.